Listed below are T cell receptor beta chains from one sample, sequenced in a study of T-cell memory formation after mild COVID-19. Each CDR3 protein is one row after TCRdb ran MiXCR on the 5' RACE reads. The profile covers 500,000 to 650,000 distinct CDR3 sequences, with about 20% appearing a single time and around 8.4% taken by the ten largest. The source material was PBMCs or a T cell subset sorted from them (not recorded which). All receptors come from an adult woman who had mild COVID-19 (a few samples of this study predate the infection). Cell type and time point are not known. CDR3s include the opening cysteine and the closing phenylalanine or tryptophan. The D gene is left open where the match is weak. Only some rows state a clone size, as once, few, many or a class for expanded clones.

v_call	d_call	clone_size	j_call	cdr3_nt	cdr3_aa
TRBV10-2	NA	few	TRBJ1-3	TGCGCCAGCAGTGAGGTCCAATCCTCTGGAAACACCATATATTTT	CASSEVQSSGNTIYF
TRBV27	TRBD1	NA	TRBJ2-7	TGTGCCAGCAGGTCCGACAGGGGGTGGAACGAGCAGTACTTC	CASRSDRGWNEQYF
TRBV12-3/TRBV12-4	NA	few	TRBJ2-7	TGTGCCAGCAGTTTCTCCCAGAACTACGAGCAGTACTTC	CASSFSQNYEQYF
TRBV7-2	TRBD1	NA	TRBJ1-5	TGTGCCAGCAGTCCACAGGGGACCAACAATCAGCCCCAGCATTTT	CASSPQGTNNQPQHF
TRBV18	TRBD1	NA	TRBJ1-2	TGTGCCAGCTCACAGGGACAGGACTATGGCTACACCTTC	CASSQGQDYGYTF
TRBV20-1	NA	NA	TRBJ2-1	TGCAGTGCTAGCCAGGACAAGCAGTTCTTC	CSASQDKQFF
TRBV7-2	TRBD1	NA	TRBJ1-6	TGTGCCAGCAGCTTAGGAGGACAGGTCAATTCACCCCTCCACTTT	CASSLGGQVNSPLHF
TRBV7-9	TRBD1	NA	TRBJ2-7	TGTGCCAGCAGCTCCCTAGGACAGGGCTACGAGCAGTACTTC	CASSSLGQGYEQYF
TRBV23-1	NA	few	TRBJ2-1	TGCGCCAGCAGTCAATCTACTGAGACTGCCCAAAACAGGCGTGAGCAGTTCTTC	CASSQSTETAQNRREQFF
TRBV20-1	NA	few	TRBJ1-1	TGCAGTGCTAGCGCGTTATCAGTCGGACAGCTCACTGAAGCTTTCTTT	CSASALSVGQLTEAFF
TRBV5-5	NA	few	TRBJ2-5	TGTGCCAGCAGCGGCGACAAGTACCAAGAGACCCAGTACTTC	CASSGDKYQETQYF
TRBV20-1	NA	few	TRBJ2-1	TGCAGTGCTAGAGATCCCCAGCCGAATGAGCAGTTCTTC	CSARDPQPNEQFF
TRBV4-3	NA	NA	TRBJ2-2	TGCGCCAGCAGCCAATCGAAGGGCGGAACCACAAAGGAGCTGTTTTTT	CASSQSKGGTTKELFF
TRBV6-1	TRBD2	few	TRBJ2-5	TGTGCCAGCAGTGAACTAGCGGGAGACGTAGAGACCCAGTACTTC	CASSELAGDVETQYF
TRBV24-1	NA	NA	TRBJ2-1	TGTGCCACCAGTGATTTAGCCGCATACAATGAGCAGTTCTTC	CATSDLAAYNEQFF
TRBV27	TRBD1	NA	TRBJ2-7	TGTGCCAGCAGTTTCCTCCGGACAGGGTCAACCTACGAGCAGTACTTC	CASSFLRTGSTYEQYF
TRBV29-1	NA	few	TRBJ2-2	TGCAGCGTTGGGGACGGGGAGCTGTTTTTT	CSVGDGELFF
TRBV7-9	NA	NA	TRBJ1-1	TGTGCCAGCAGCTTAGTCCAGGCACCTGGGCCTGAAGCTTTCTTT	CASSLVQAPGPEAFF
TRBV7-9	TRBD1	few	TRBJ2-7	TGTGCCAGCAGCTTATCGGACAGGGAGAACGAGCAGTACTTC	CASSLSDRENEQYF
TRBV12-3/TRBV12-4	NA	NA	TRBJ1-2	TGTGCCAGCAGTTTTCAGGGGTCGGACTATGGCTACACCTTC	CASSFQGSDYGYTF
TRBV7-2	NA	NA	TRBJ1-5	TGTGCCAGCAGCCCGATGCGGGGACGGCAGCCCCAGCATTTT	CASSPMRGRQPQHF
TRBV5-4	TRBD2	few	TRBJ2-5	TGTGCCAGCAGCTTTTGGGGACTAGCGGGAGAGACCCAGTACTTC	CASSFWGLAGETQYF
TRBV7-6	NA	few	TRBJ2-7	TGTGCCAGCAGCTCTCAGGGCGACGAGCAGTACTTC	CASSSQGDEQYF
TRBV5-1	TRBD2	few	TRBJ2-3	TGCGCCAGCAGCCGACGGGAGGGAGTCATGGCAGATACGCAGTATTTT	CASSRREGVMADTQYF
TRBV7-9	NA	few	TRBJ2-3	TGTGCCAGCAGCACCCTTGGAGAAGTCCAGCGCACAGATACGCAGTATTTT	CASSTLGEVQRTDTQYF
TRBV6-5	NA	few	TRBJ1-1	TGTGCCAGCAGTTACGGGGACCGATACACTGAAGCTTTCTTT	CASSYGDRYTEAFF
TRBV14	NA	NA	TRBJ2-5	TGTGCCAGCAGCCAAGTTAGAAAGACCCAGTACTTC	CASSQVRKTQYF
TRBV7-9	NA	NA	TRBJ1-2	TGTGCCAGCAGCTTAACAACAGGCAACTATGGCTACACCTTC	CASSLTTGNYGYTF
TRBV5-1	NA	many	TRBJ2-5	TGCGCCAGCAGCCGATCCCGCGGACTGTTTGGGAATATGCAAGAGACCCAGTACTTC	CASSRSRGLFGNMQETQYF
TRBV29-1	NA	few	TRBJ2-7	TGCAGCGTTGGGAAAATGGACGGCTACGAGCAGTACTTC	CSVGKMDGYEQYF
TRBV20-1	NA	NA	TRBJ1-1	TGCAGTGCTGAACTGGACACTGAAGCTTTCTTT	CSAELDTEAFF
TRBV11-1	TRBD2	few	TRBJ2-7	TGTGCCAGCAGCTACCAGCGGGAGAACTACGAGCAGTACTTC	CASSYQRENYEQYF